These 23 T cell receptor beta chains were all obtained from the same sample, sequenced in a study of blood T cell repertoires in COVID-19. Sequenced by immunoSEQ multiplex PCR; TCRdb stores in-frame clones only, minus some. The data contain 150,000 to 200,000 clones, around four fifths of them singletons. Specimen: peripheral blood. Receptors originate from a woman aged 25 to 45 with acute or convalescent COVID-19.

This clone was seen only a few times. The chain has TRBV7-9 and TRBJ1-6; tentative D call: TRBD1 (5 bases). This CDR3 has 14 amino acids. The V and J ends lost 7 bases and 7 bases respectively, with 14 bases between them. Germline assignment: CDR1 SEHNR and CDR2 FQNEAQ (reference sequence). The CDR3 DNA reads TGTGCCAGCACCGTGGGCCAGGGAAATTCACCCCTCCACTTT. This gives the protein CASTVGQGNSPLHF.

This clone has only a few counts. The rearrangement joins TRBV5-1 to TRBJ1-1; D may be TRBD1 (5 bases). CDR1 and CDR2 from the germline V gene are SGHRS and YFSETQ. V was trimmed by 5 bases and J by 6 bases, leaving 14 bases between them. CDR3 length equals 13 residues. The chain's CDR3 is CASRERGQSEAFF. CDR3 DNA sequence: TGCGCCAGCAGGGAAAGGGGCCAGTCTGAAGCTTTCTTT.

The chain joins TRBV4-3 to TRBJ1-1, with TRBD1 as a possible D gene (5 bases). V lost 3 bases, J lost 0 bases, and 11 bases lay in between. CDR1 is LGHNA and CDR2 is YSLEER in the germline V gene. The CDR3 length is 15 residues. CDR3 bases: TGCGCCAGCAGCCAGACAGATACGATGAACACTGAAGCTTTCTTT. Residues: CASSQTDTMNTEAFF.

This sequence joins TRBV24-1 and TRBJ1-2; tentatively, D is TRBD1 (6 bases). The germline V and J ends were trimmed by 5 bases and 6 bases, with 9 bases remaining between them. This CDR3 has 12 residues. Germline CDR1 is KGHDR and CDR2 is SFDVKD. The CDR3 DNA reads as TGTGCCACCAGTGGGGGGCTTGATGGCTACACCTTC. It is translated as CATSGGLDGYTF.

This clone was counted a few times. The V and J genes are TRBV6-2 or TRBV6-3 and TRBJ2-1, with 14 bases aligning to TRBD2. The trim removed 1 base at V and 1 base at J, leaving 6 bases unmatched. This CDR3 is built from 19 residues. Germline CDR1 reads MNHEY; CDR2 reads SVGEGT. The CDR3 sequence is CASSYYGLAGGGSYNEQFF. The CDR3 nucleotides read TGTGCCAGCAGTTACTACGGACTAGCGGGGGGAGGGTCCTACAATGAGCAGTTCTTC.

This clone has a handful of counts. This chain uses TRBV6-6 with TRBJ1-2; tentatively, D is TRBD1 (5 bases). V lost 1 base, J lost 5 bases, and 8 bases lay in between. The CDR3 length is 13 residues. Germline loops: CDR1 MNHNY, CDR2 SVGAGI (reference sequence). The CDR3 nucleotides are TGTGCCAGCAGTTACTATGGGACTTATGGCTACACCTTC. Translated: CASSYYGTYGYTF.

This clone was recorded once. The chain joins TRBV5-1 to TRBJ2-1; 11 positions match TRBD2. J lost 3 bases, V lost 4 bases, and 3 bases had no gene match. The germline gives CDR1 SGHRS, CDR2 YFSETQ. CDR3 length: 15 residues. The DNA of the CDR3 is TGCGCCAGCAGCGACGGGACTAGCGGCTACAATGAGCAGTTCTTC. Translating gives CASSDGTSGYNEQFF.

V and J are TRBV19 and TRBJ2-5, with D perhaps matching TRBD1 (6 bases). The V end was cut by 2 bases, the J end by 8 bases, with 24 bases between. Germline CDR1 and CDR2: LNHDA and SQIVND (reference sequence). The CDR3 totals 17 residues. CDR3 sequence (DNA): TGTGCCAGTAGTATAAGGCGCCCCCCAGGACAGTTAGCCACCCAGTACTTC. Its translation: CASSIRRPPGQLATQYF.

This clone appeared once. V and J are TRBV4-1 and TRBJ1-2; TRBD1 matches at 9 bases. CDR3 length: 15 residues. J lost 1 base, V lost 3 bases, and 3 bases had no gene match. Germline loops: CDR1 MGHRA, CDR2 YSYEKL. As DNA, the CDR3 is TGCGCCAGCAGCCATGAGGGACAGGGTAACTATGGCTACACCTTC. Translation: CASSHEGQGNYGYTF.

The CDR3 DNA follows: TGTGCCAGCAGCCGAGGACAGGGGTTCGGTGGCTACACCTTC. Amino acid sequence: CASSRGQGFGGYTF. The chain recombines TRBV14 with TRBJ1-2; 9 bases map to TRBD1. V trimming: 4 bases; J trimming: 7 bases; junction bases outside the gene matches: 7. The germline V gene encodes CDR1 SGHDN and CDR2 FVKESK. This CDR3 region has 14 residues. Using reference TRBV14 and TRBJ1-2 for the parts outside the CDR3, the full variable domain is EAGVTQFPSHSVIEKGQTVTLRCDPISGHDNLYWYRRVMGKEIKFLLHFVKESKQDESGMPNNRFLAERTGGTYSTLKVQPAELEDSGVYFCASSRGQGFGGYTFGSGTRLTVV.

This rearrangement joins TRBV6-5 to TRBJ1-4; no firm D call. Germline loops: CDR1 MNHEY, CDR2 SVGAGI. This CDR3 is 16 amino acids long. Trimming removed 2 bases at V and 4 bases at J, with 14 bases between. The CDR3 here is CASSYLLRGLNEKLFF. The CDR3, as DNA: TGTGCCAGCAGTTACCTCCTTCGCGGTCTTAATGAAAAACTGTTTTTT.

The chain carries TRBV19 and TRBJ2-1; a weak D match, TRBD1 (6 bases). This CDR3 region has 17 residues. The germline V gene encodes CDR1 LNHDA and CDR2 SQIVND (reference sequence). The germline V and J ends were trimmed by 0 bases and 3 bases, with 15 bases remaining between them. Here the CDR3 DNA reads TGTGCCAGTAGTATAGAGGGGGCTCTTCGGGTCTACAATGAGCAGTTCTTC. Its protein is CASSIEGALRVYNEQFF.

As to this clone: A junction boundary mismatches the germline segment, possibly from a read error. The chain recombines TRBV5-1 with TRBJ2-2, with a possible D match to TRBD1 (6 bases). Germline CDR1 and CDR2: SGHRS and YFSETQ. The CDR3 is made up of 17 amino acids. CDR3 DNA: TGCGCCAGCAGTTTGGGGCGCCAGGGGAATAACACCGGGGAGCTGTTTTTT. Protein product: CASSLGRQGNNTGELFF.

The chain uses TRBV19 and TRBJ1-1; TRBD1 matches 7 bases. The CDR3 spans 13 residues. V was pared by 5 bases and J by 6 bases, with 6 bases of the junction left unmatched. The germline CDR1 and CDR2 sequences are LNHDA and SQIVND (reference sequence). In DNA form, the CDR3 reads TGTGCCAGTAGTGTGGGGACAGTCGCTGAAGCTTTCTTT. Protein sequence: CASSVGTVAEAFF.

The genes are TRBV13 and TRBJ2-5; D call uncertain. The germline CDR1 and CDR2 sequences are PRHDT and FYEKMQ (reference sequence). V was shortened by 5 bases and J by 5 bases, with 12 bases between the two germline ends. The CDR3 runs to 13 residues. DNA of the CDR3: TGTGCCAGCAGCCCGATATACTCTGAGACCCAGTACTTC. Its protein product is CASSPIYSETQYF.

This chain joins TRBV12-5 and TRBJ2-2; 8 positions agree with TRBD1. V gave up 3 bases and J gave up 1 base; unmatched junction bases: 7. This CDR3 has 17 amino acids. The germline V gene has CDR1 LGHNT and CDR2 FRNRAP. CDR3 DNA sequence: TGTGCTAGTGGTTTCTTTTCCGGGACAGGGAACACCGGGGAGCTGTTTTTT. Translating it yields CASGFFSGTGNTGELFF.

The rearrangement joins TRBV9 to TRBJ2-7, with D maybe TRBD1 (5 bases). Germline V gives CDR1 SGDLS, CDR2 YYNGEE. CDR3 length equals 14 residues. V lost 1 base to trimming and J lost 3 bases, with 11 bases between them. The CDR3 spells CASSVKAGHYEQYF. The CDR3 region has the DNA TGTGCCAGCAGCGTAAAGGCAGGGCACTACGAGCAGTACTTC.

The CDR3 region has the DNA TGTGCCAGCACACCATACGGGACAGACTCCTACAATGAGCAGTTCTTC. Translation: CASTPYGTDSYNEQFF. V usage is TRBV27 and J usage is TRBJ2-1; TRBD1 agrees at 7 bases. The V segment lost 7 bases and the J segment 0 bases; nucleotides outside the gene matches: 9. Germline-derived CDR1 and CDR2 are MNHEY and SMNVEV (reference sequence). The CDR3 length is 16 residues.

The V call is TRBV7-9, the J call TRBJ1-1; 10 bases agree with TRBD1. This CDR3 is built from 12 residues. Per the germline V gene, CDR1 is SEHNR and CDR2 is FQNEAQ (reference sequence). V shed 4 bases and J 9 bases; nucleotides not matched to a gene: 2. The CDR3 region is CASSSGQGKAFF. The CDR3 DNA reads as TGTGCCAGCAGCTCGGGACAGGGGAAAGCTTTCTTT. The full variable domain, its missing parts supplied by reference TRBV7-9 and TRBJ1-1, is DTGVSQNPRHKITKRGQNVTFRCDPISEHNRLYWYRQTLGQGPEFLTYFQNEAQLEKSRLLSDRFSAERPKGSFSTLEIQRTEQGDSAMYLCASSSGQGKAFFGQGTRLTVV.

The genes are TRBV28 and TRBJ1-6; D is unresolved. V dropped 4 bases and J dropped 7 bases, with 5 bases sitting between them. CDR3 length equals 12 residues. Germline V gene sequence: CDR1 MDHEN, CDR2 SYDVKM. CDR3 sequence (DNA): TGTGCCAGCAGTTGGGCAAATTCACCCCTCCACTTT. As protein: CASSWANSPLHF.

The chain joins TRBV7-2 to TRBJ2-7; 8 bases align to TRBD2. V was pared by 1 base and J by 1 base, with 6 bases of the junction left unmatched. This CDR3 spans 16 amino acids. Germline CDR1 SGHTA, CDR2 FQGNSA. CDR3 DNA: TGTGCCAGCAGCTTAGTAGGTAGCGGGAATTCCTACGAGCAGTACTTC. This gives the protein CASSLVGSGNSYEQYF. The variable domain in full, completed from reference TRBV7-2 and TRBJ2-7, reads GAGVSQSPSNKVTEKGKDVELRCDPISGHTALYWYRQSLGQGLEFLIYFQGNSAPDKSGLPSDRFSAERTGGSVSTLTIQRTQQEDSAVYLCASSLVGSGNSYEQYFGPGTRLTVT.

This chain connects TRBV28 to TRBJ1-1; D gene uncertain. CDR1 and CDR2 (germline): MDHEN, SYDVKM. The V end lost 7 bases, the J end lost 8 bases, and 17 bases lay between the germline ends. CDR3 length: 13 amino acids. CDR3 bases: TGTGCCAGCATCCTCGTGGGAGGGTCCGAAGCTTTCTTT. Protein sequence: CASILVGGSEAFF.

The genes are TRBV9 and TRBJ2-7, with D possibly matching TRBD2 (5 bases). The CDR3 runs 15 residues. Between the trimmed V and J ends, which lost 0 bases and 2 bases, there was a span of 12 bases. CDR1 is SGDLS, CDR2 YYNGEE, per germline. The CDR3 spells CASSVGEGATYEQYF. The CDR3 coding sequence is TGTGCCAGCAGCGTAGGCGAGGGAGCGACCTACGAGCAGTACTTC. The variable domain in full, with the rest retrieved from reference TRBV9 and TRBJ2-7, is DSGVTQTPKHLITATGQRVTLRCSPRSGDLSVYWYQQSLDQGLQFLIQYYNGEERAKGNILERFSAQQFPDLHSELNLSSLELGDSALYFCASSVGEGATYEQYFGPGTRLTVT.